This T cell receptor (beta chain) was captured in a study of cytomegalovirus exposure and HLA in healthy donors (dated by TCRdb to about 2017). General notes on the study: A later analysis indicated that the 95 to 150 validation repertoires were generated on the platform also employed for the 600 to 750 repertoires of the first cohort. The study aimed to test whether cataloging public T cell receptors could reveal signatures of past pathogen exposure. In addition to the first cohort of 500 to 850 subjects, a separate validation cohort of over 90 different subjects was used. High-throughput TCR immunosequencing, statistical association of individual TCRs with disease status, and machine learning were combined to predict cytomegalovirus infection status.

Libraries came from the immunoSEQ multiplex PCR assay. In the authors' own workflow: To diagnose cytomegalovirus status from the catalog of TCR beta chain sequences, a statistical classification framework was built. In its TCRdb copy, this immuneACCESS table keeps in-frame sequences only and misses some clones. Where compared with another copy, unresolved V genes explain less than half of these, and the others have no known cause. For V, J and clone size, that table is used; D and trimming come from the DNA. Present in this sample are 60,000 to 65,000 clones, 90% to 95% of which were seen just once. Less than 7% of the sample belongs to the ten largest clones. Donors formed part of the validation cohort, which comprised 120 subjects and was distinct from the first cohort of under 850 subjects. Between the V and J ends, shortened by 4 bases and 0 bases respectively, the junction contains 10 bases. From its cysteine to its phenylalanine, the CDR3 spans 16 amino acids. Only the CDR3 portion is preserved as DNA: 48 bases, with reading frame beginning at the first base. Taken from the germline V gene (reference sequence), the CDR1 and CDR2 loops are MNHEY and SMNVEV.

With respect to this clone: Its antigen is currently not known. No base quality information exists; no much larger clone differs at one position.

The study at large found these results: Cytomegalovirus status was reported to be diagnosed by the classifier with high specificity and sensitivity in both the original and validation cohorts. Three of the identified cytomegalovirus-associated TCR beta chains were confirmed in vitro to be specific for cytomegalovirus antigens. Of the cluster scores, 90% to 95% were above 0 in a later analysis, which found that TCRs clustered in the first cohort also tended to co-occur in the 120 or so validation repertoires. A later analysis lacked HLA typing for the validation cohort, so it scored co-occurrence in that cohort across all 120 or so repertoires. It was suggested by the authors that the approach could potentially be generalized to other disease states and immunological phenotypes. Most TCR sequences were seen in very few donors, while some public TCRs were found in many individuals. In the study, 150 to 200 TCR beta chains were listed as associated with cytomegalovirus.

The receptor chain draws on TRBV27 and TRBJ2-6, with TRBD1 perhaps the D gene, on 5 matching bases. The receptor comes from a woman between 18 and 30 years old in good health and CMV-seropositive. The sequencing input was PBMCs. The nucleotide sequence is given as TGTGCCAGCAGTTCGTCCAGGGCCTCTGGGGCCAACGTCCTGACTTTC. This yields the protein CASSSSRASGANVLTF. The reference TRBV27 and TRBJ2-6 proteins fill in what lies around the CDR3, so the full variable domain reads EAQVTQNPRYLITVTGKKLTVTCSQNMNHEYMSWYRQDPGLGLRQIYYSMNVEVTDKGDVPEGYKVSRKEKRNFPLILESPSPNQTSLYFCASSSSRASGANVLTFGAGSRLTVL.